These 30 T cell receptor beta chains originate from one sample sequenced in a study of blood T cells in healthy people across ages. It was with a sample-barcoded 5' primer and a J-beta primer mix that a second PCR of roughly 7 to 12 cycles was run. TCRdb itself ran the 5' RACE reads through MiXCR, one entry per CDR3 protein. Of about 840,000 distinct CDR3 sequences listed, just under 30% are singletons. The same data also contributed to another study, on T cells of mothers and their children.

Sequences were obtained from blood. The origin of the receptors is a woman aged 40-49 years in good health.

As for this clonotype: This may be a read error, as it is one base from a much larger clone. The chain is built from TRBV7-2 and TRBJ2-7; D remains unclear. This CDR3 has 14 residues. The V end was cut by 0 bases, the J end by 2 bases, with 8 bases between. Germline CDR1 is SGHTA and CDR2 is FQGNSA. The CDR3 sequence is CASSLARLPYEQYF. Written as DNA, the CDR3 is TGTGCCAGCAGCTTAGCCAGACTCCCCTACGAGCAGTACTTC.

This sequence joins TRBV18 and TRBJ2-5; 9 positions agree with TRBD1. The tail of the sequence fits TRBJ2-7 better, so the J call may be wrong. This CDR3 is built from 15 residues. CDR1 and CDR2 (germline): KGHSH, LQKENI. The CDR3 loop is CASSQRTGEFYEQYF. As DNA, the CDR3 is TGTGCCAGCTCACAACGGACAGGGGAGTTCTACGAGCAGTACTTC.

The table lists this clonotype with many counts. CDR3 protein: CASSFETVGSYEQYF. The CDR3 DNA is TGTGCCAGCAGCTTTGAGACGGTCGGCTCCTACGAGCAGTACTTC. The chain has TRBV7-2 and TRBJ2-7, with D uncertain. Trimming pared 3 bases from V and 0 bases from J, leaving 12 bases between. The germline V gene encodes CDR1 SGHTA and CDR2 FQGNSA. The CDR3 spans 15 residues.

This clonotype occurred many times. V is TRBV7-8 and J is TRBJ2-1, with 10 bases identical to TRBD2. The germline V gene encodes CDR1 SGHVS and CDR2 FQNEAQ. CDR3 length equals 15 residues. V was clipped by 0 bases and J by 9 bases; unmatched bases: 5. The CDR3 DNA sequence: TGTGCCAGCAGCTTAGCAGCGGGGGGGCTGGGTGAGCAGTTCTTC. Translating gives CASSLAAGGLGEQFF.

The chain has TRBV20-1 and TRBJ1-6; TRBD1 aligns across 8 bases. Germline V gene lookup returns CDR1 DFQATT and CDR2 SNEGSKA (reference sequence). The CDR3 consists of 13 residues. The V gene end was trimmed by 3 bases and the J gene end by 9 bases; junction bases not matched to a gene: 4. The CDR3 bases are TGCAGTGCTAGTCAGGGGGCCGGTTCACCCCTCCACTTT. Translation: CSASQGAGSPLHF.

Points on this clonotype: Germline is not matched at one junction end, which may reflect a read error. The chain has TRBV12-3 or TRBV12-4 and TRBJ2-1; D could derive from TRBD1 or TRBD2 (5 bases each). CDR3 length: 18 amino acids. The CDR3 coding sequence is TGTGCCAGCAGTCTAGCCCAGGGTCAAGTAGTAAGGTACAATGAGCAGTTCTTC. It yields the protein CASSLAQGQVVRYNEQFF.

This clonotype was picked up many times. J is TRBJ2-4 and V is TRBV14; D is possibly TRBD1 (5 bases). V lost 0 bases and J lost 11, with 11 bases in between. CDR3 length: 13 residues. Germline values: CDR1 SGHDN, CDR2 FVKESK. DNA of the CDR3: TGTGCCAGCAGCCAAGAACCAGCCAGGGTTCAGTACTTC. Translating gives CASSQEPARVQYF. Using reference TRBV14 and TRBJ2-4 for the parts outside the CDR3, the full variable domain is EAGVTQFPSHSVIEKGQTVTLRCDPISGHDNLYWYRRVMGKEIKFLLHFVKESKQDESGMPNNRFLAERTGGTYSTLKVQPAELEDSGVYFCASSQEPARVQYFGAGTRLSVL.

The rearrangement joins TRBV6-1 to TRBJ2-7; TRBD1 matches 8 bases. CDR3 size: 14 residues. V lost 4 bases, J lost 4 bases, and 6 bases stayed unmatched. CDR1 and CDR2 from the germline V gene are MNHNS and SASEGT. In DNA form, the CDR3 reads TGTGCCAGCAGTGGCGGGACAGGTCGGTACGAGCAGTACTTC. Its protein is CASSGGTGRYEQYF.

This clonotype occurred a few times. The chain links TRBV20-1 to TRBJ2-3, with D tentatively TRBD1 (5 bases). V gave up 3 bases and J gave up 3 bases, with 13 bases separating them. CDR3 length equals 14 residues. Germline V gene data show CDR1 as DFQATT and CDR2 as SNEGSKA (reference sequence). CDR3 nucleotides: TGCAGTGCTAGTAAGGGGTTTGGTACAGATACGCAGTATTTT. It translates to CSASKGFGTDTQYF.

The chain joins TRBV20-1 to TRBJ2-7; D is possibly TRBD2 (5 bases). V lost 6 bases, J lost 7 bases, and 16 bases lay in between. Germline-derived CDR1 and CDR2 are DFQATT and SNEGSKA (reference sequence). The CDR3 runs to 12 residues. The CDR3 loop is CSASTGMDEQYF. CDR3 nucleotide sequence: TGCAGTGCATCAACCGGGATGGATGAGCAGTACTTC.

This clonotype occurred a few times. At one boundary the junction diverges from the germline segment, which might be a read error. V usage is TRBV5-5 and J usage is TRBJ2-5; tentatively, D is TRBD2 (6 bases). The J call may not be correct, given that the DNA end is closer to TRBJ2-7. CDR1 is SGHKS, CDR2 YYEKEE, per germline (reference sequence). This CDR3 contains 14 residues. In nucleotides, the CDR3 is TGTGCCCGCAGACCGCGGGGTCGGGGGTACGAGCAGTACTTC. Translated, it gives CARRPRGRGYEQYF.

This clonotype showed up just a few times. CDR3 bases: TGTGCCAGCAGCCAAGATCTCTTTGGAGGGAACGGCTACACCTTC. Amino acids: CASSQDLFGGNGYTF. The chain is built from TRBV14 and TRBJ1-2; D remains ambiguous. Between the trimmed V and J ends, which lost 0 bases and 8 bases, there was a span of 16 bases. The germline gives CDR1 SGHDN, CDR2 FVKESK. This CDR3 is 15 amino acids long. Using reference TRBV14 and TRBJ1-2 for the parts outside the CDR3, the full variable domain is EAGVTQFPSHSVIEKGQTVTLRCDPISGHDNLYWYRRVMGKEIKFLLHFVKESKQDESGMPNNRFLAERTGGTYSTLKVQPAELEDSGVYFCASSQDLFGGNGYTFGSGTRLTVV.

The V gene is TRBV28, the J gene TRBJ1-5, with TRBD1 matching over 8 bases. The CDR3 spans 13 residues. The germline V gene has CDR1 MDHEN and CDR2 SYDVKM. V lost 6 bases to trimming and J lost 6 bases; unmatched junction nucleotides: 4. This CDR3 reads CASRGQVSQPQHF. DNA of the CDR3: TGTGCCAGCAGGGGACAGGTGAGTCAGCCCCAGCATTTT.

This clonotype was detected a few times. The V and J genes are TRBV5-1 and TRBJ1-2; the match to TRBD1 covers 7 bases. This CDR3 region has 14 residues. Per the germline V gene, CDR1 is SGHRS and CDR2 is YFSETQ. Trimming removed 4 bases from V and 6 bases from J; junction bases left unmatched: 9. CDR3 coding DNA: TGCGCCAGCAGCCTCATAACAGGGGCTGATGGCTACACCTTC. The encoded protein is CASSLITGADGYTF.

This clonotype came up a few times. The gene calls are TRBV11-2 and TRBJ1-5, with 8 bases matching TRBD1. J gave up 2 bases and V 1 base, and 4 bases lay outside the gene matches. In germline, CDR1 is SGHAT, CDR2 FQNNGV. The CDR3 has 16 amino acids. As DNA, the CDR3 is TGTGCCAGCAGCTTAGGGACAGGGCGAGGCAATCAGCCCCAGCATTTT. It translates to CASSLGTGRGNQPQHF.

This clonotype appeared a single time. A much larger clone lies one base from this, so it may be a read error. This chain connects TRBV4-1 to TRBJ1-2; D is undetermined. This CDR3 is 14 amino acids long. The germline V gene encodes CDR1 MGHRA and CDR2 YSYEKL. The CDR3 DNA reads TGCGTCAGCAGCCAAGTTAGGGTTTCCTATGGCTACACCTTC. Its protein product is CVSSQVRVSYGYTF.

The rearrangement uses TRBV27 and TRBJ2-7; TRBD1 might be the D (5 bases). The CDR3 length is 13 residues. Trimming removed 8 bases at V and 6 bases at J, with 17 bases between. Germline loops: CDR1 MNHEY, CDR2 SMNVEV (reference sequence). The CDR3 sequence: CASSVRGSSEQYF. The CDR3 region has the DNA TGTGCCAGCTCCGTTAGGGGATCGAGCGAGCAGTACTTC.

With respect to this clonotype: The junction shows a germline mismatch at one end, possibly a read error. This chain joins TRBV12-3 or TRBV12-4 and TRBJ1-1; D may be TRBD1 (5 bases). The CDR3 totals 15 residues. This CDR3 is CASSLGDSRNTGAFF. CDR3 nucleotides: TGTGCCAGCAGTTTGGGAGACAGCCGGAACACTGGAGCTTTCTTT.

This clonotype was recorded many times. This sequence joins TRBV6-2 or TRBV6-3 and TRBJ1-5, with TRBD1 as a possible D gene (5 bases). V was clipped by 2 bases and J by 0 bases, with 20 bases between them. The CDR3 is 19 residues long. Per the germline V gene, CDR1 is MNHEY and CDR2 is SVGEGT. CDR3 loop: CASSYPRVWADSSNQPQHF. CDR3 sequence (DNA): TGTGCCAGCAGTTACCCGAGAGTCTGGGCCGACAGTAGCAATCAGCCCCAGCATTTT.

At least ten counts were recorded for this clonotype. J is TRBJ1-5 and V is TRBV2; D perhaps matches TRBD1 (6 bases). V was shortened by 6 bases and J by 3 bases, with 18 bases between the two germline ends. The CDR3 consists of 16 residues. Germline loops: CDR1 SNHLY, CDR2 FYNNEI. The CDR3 bases are TGTGCCAGCAGCGCGCTTGGGGGGCAGGTCAATCAGCCCCAGCATTTT. The encoded protein is CASSALGGQVNQPQHF.

CDR3 DNA sequence: TGTGCCAGCAGCTTCCCTCCGGGACTAGCGGGATTTAATGAGCAGTTCTTC. It translates to CASSFPPGLAGFNEQFF. The V call is TRBV7-2, the J call TRBJ2-1; 13 bases line up with TRBD2. The trim removed 3 bases at V and 7 bases at J, leaving 9 bases unmatched. CDR3 size: 17 residues. Per the germline V gene, CDR1 is SGHTA and CDR2 is FQGNSA.

The chain combines TRBV6-6 with TRBJ1-6; perhaps TRBD1 as D (6 bases). V shed 6 bases and J shed 0 bases, with 15 bases lying between them. This CDR3 has 17 amino acids. CDR1 MNHNY and CDR2 SVGAGI come from the germline V gene (reference sequence). Here the CDR3 reads CASSPRQVNSYNSPLHF. CDR3 DNA sequence: TGTGCCAGCAGCCCTAGACAGGTCAACTCCTATAATTCACCCCTCCACTTT.

V is TRBV20-1 and J is TRBJ2-2; TRBD2 matches 8 bases. This CDR3 spans 15 amino acids. Germline-derived CDR1 and CDR2 are DFQATT and SNEGSKA (reference sequence). V lost 6 bases, J lost 0 bases, and 6 bases stayed unmatched. This CDR3 reads CSAREGPTNTGELFF. CDR3 in DNA: TGCAGTGCCCGGGAGGGACCGACGAACACCGGGGAGCTGTTTTTT.

A few counts support this clonotype. The rearrangement links TRBV28 to TRBJ2-3, with 10 bases that match TRBD1. This CDR3 is built from 14 residues. Germline V gene lookup returns CDR1 MDHEN and CDR2 SYDVKM. V lost 5 bases, J lost 7 bases, and 6 bases stayed unmatched. CDR3 sequence reads: CASSRQGARNTQYF. The CDR3 DNA reads as TGTGCCAGCAGTCGACAGGGGGCAAGGAATACGCAGTATTTT.

To note about this clonotype: Relative to the germline gene, one junction end is altered; a read error may explain this. The chain recombines TRBV6-6 with TRBJ1-5; D is possibly TRBD1 (5 bases). CDR1 is MNHNY and CDR2 is SVGAGI in the germline V gene (reference sequence). The CDR3 totals 17 residues. The CDR3 nucleotides are TGTGCCTGCAGTCGGACGGCAGGGCAGTTATTAGATCAGCCCCAGCATTTT. Translating gives CACSRTAGQLLDQPQHF.

The chain recombines TRBV3-1 with TRBJ1-2, with a tentative D call TRBD1 (5 bases). Trimming cost V 1 base and J 7 bases, with 13 bases left between them. This CDR3 has 14 amino acids. CDR1 is LGHDT and CDR2 is YNNKEL in the germline V gene (reference sequence). DNA of the CDR3: TGTGCCAGCAGCCAAGGAGGGGCAATGGGTGGCTACACCTTC. Amino acid sequence: CASSQGGAMGGYTF.

The chain combines TRBV28 with TRBJ2-5; 12 bases agree with TRBD1. The CDR3 consists of 14 residues. After removal of 3 bases from V and 11 bases from J, the junction contained 7 bases not matched to a gene. Germline assignment: CDR1 MDHEN and CDR2 SYDVKM. The CDR3 DNA reads as TGTGCCAGCAGTTTCGGGACAGGGGGCGTCTGGCAGTACTTC. This codes for CASSFGTGGVWQYF.

This clonotype was counted only a few times. The chain has TRBV20-1 and TRBJ2-4; 16 nucleotides agree with TRBD2. The CDR3 length is 19 residues. Germline values: CDR1 DFQATT, CDR2 SNEGSKA (reference sequence). With V trimmed by 1 base and J by 1 base, 7 bases remained unmatched. The CDR3 coding sequence is TGCAGTGCTAGAGCCCCGGGACTAGCGGGGGGGAGGGCCAAAAACATTCAGTACTTC. Translating gives CSARAPGLAGGRAKNIQYF.

Note on this clonotype: It may be a read error: a sequence one base away is much more abundant. The rearrangement uses TRBV7-2 and TRBJ2-7, with 8 bases aligning to TRBD2. This CDR3 is built from 15 residues. The V gene's germline CDR1 is SGHTA and CDR2 FQGNSA. The CDR3 coding sequence is TGTGCCGGCAGCTTAGCGGCTAGCGGGTCCTACGAGCAGTACTTC. Amino acids: CAGSLAASGSYEQYF.

The rearrangement uses TRBV7-9 and TRBJ2-5, with D maybe TRBD1 (6 bases). Germline assignment: CDR1 SEHNR and CDR2 FQNEAQ (reference sequence). This CDR3 is built from 14 residues. V lost 5 bases, J lost 1 base, and 11 bases lay in between. CDR3 sequence (DNA): TGTGCCAGCAGCCAGTCGACAGGCCAAGAGACCCAGTACTTC. As protein: CASSQSTGQETQYF.